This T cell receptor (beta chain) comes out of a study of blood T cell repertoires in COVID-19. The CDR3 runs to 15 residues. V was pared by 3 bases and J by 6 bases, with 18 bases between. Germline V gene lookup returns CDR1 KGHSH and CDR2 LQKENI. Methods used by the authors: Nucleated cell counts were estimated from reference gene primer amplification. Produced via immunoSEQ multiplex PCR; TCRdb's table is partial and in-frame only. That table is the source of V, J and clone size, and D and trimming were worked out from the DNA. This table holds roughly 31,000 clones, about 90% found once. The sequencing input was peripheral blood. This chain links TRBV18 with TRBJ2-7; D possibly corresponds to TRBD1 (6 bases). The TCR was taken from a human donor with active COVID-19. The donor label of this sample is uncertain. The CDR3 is CASSPLGGTGTEQYF. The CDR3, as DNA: TGTGCCAGCTCACCTCTTGGGGGCACAGGTACCGAGCAGTACTTC.